This T cell receptor (beta chain) came from a study of prognosis after radiotherapy for stage I lung cancer. Study at large: Of the enrolled patients, 13 to 15 had newly diagnosed primary stage I lung tumors, while roughly 5 had oligometastatic NSCLC following surgical resection of the primary tumor. Medically, all non-small cell lung cancer patients were deemed inoperable. It was SBRT that served as radiotherapy, in 3 to 5 fractions with a biologically effective dose of at least 100 Gy. Study-wide findings and caveats: After stereotactic body radiation therapy, unique TCR clone counts dropped from a median of around 10,000 to 6,900.

This clonotype was seen ten or more times. Its antigen is unidentified. The trim removed 0 bases at V and 6 bases at J, leaving 8 bases unmatched. This CDR3 spans 14 amino acids. The germline CDR1 and CDR2 sequences are GTSNPN and SVGIG (reference sequence). Amplicons of TCR beta CDR3 were generated from genomic DNA by two-round multiplex PCR. Gene-specific TRBV and TRBJ primers were used in PCR round one. MiXCR, applied by TCRdb to the multiplex PCR reads, yields one record per CDR3 protein. The data contain about 14,000 distinct CDR3 sequences, 25% to 35% of them singletons. The TCR originated in a donor aged 50 or older with non-small cell lung cancer. The starting material was PBMCs, obtained before or after stereotactic body radiation therapy (not recorded which). This chain connects TRBV30 to TRBJ2-7; 7 nucleotides align to TRBD2. The CDR3 nucleotides read TGTGCCTGGAGTGTAATTCTTGGGGAGGGCGAGCAGTACTTC. Encoded protein: CAWSVILGEGEQYF.